This passage covers 21 T cell receptor beta chains from one sample sequenced in a study of shared clonotypes between healthy human individuals. Here immunoSEQ multiplex PCR was the method, and the copy in TCRdb shows in-frame clones only, minus some. The sample holds about 2.4 million clones, roughly 93% seen once. Sequencing was carried out using naive CD4+ T cells from PBMCs. The sample's subset: CD45RA+ positively selected. Receptors originate from a man younger than 35 in good health. Some clones in this sample may be carry-over from other donors' samples.

The chain uses TRBV5-1 and TRBJ1-1; tentative D call: TRBD1 (6 bases). Trimming stripped 7 bases from V and 8 bases from J, with 15 bases between. This CDR3 is 12 amino acids long. Germline V gives CDR1 SGHRS, CDR2 YFSETQ. CDR3 DNA sequence: TGCGCCAGCTGCCTAGACAGGACGGAAGCTTTCTTT. Protein sequence: CASCLDRTEAFF.

The J gene is TRBJ2-1, the V gene TRBV6-1, with TRBD1 matching 8 bases. The V and J ends lost 1 base and 9 bases, in that order; junction bases with no gene match: 8. Germline CDR1 MNHNS, CDR2 SASEGT. The CDR3 consists of 15 residues. The CDR3: CASSEGGAGGFEQFF. For the CDR3, the DNA is TGTGCCAGCAGTGAAGGTGGGGCAGGGGGCTTTGAGCAGTTCTTC.

The chain combines TRBV2 with TRBJ2-3; D tentatively reads TRBD1 or TRBD2 (5 bases each). V lost 4 bases, J lost 0 bases, and 8 bases lay in between. CDR3 length equals 14 residues. Germline CDR1 is SNHLY and CDR2 is FYNNEI. This CDR3 is CASSVGDSTDTQYF. The CDR3 DNA is TGTGCCAGCAGTGTGGGGGATAGCACAGATACGCAGTATTTT.

The chain carries TRBV7-8 and TRBJ1-6; maybe TRBD1 (6 bases). V lost 5 bases and J 9 bases, leaving 11 bases between the germline ends. The CDR3 totals 13 residues. Germline V gene lookup returns CDR1 SGHVS and CDR2 FQNEAQ. In nucleotides, the CDR3 is TGTGCCAGCAGCCTGGGACATCTTTCACCCCTCCACTTT. Protein: CASSLGHLSPLHF.

The chain is built from TRBV28 and TRBJ2-3; perhaps D is TRBD1 or TRBD2 (5 bases each). The germline V and J ends were trimmed by 2 bases and 7 bases, with 16 bases remaining between them. The germline V gene has CDR1 MDHEN and CDR2 SYDVKM. The CDR3 extends over 15 amino acids. CDR3 nucleotides: TGTGCCAGCAGTTTAATATTCCGGGGCAGGCATACGCAGTATTTT. It encodes CASSLIFRGRHTQYF.

The chain employs TRBV28 and TRBJ2-7; 10 bases agree with TRBD1. V lost 5 bases, J lost 4 bases, and 8 bases stayed unmatched. The CDR3 length is 15 residues. CDR1 and CDR2 (germline): MDHEN, SYDVKM. The CDR3 DNA reads as TGTGCCAGCAGTATCCCGACAGGGGGCGGATACGAGCAGTACTTC. It specifies CASSIPTGGGYEQYF.

The rearrangement joins TRBV7-2 to TRBJ1-2; perhaps TRBD1 as D (5 bases). Germline lookup yields CDR1 SGHTA and CDR2 FQGNSA. The CDR3 extends over 16 amino acids. V lost 2 bases to trimming and J lost 4 bases, with 17 bases between them. The CDR3 sequence is CASSLPTGTTPYGYTF. CDR3 in DNA: TGTGCCAGCAGCTTACCAACCGGGACCACCCCCTATGGCTACACCTTC.

The CDR3 DNA is TGTGCCAGCAGCCACCCGGGGCTCTTAGGACGTTACGAGCAGTACTTC. It encodes CASSHPGLLGRYEQYF. The J gene is TRBJ2-7, the V gene TRBV11-2; possibly TRBD1 or TRBD2 for D (5 bases each). The CDR3 spans 16 residues. Germline V gene data show CDR1 as SGHAT and CDR2 as FQNNGV. The V end lost 5 bases, the J end lost 4 bases, and 21 bases lay between the germline ends.

The rearrangement joins TRBV18 to TRBJ2-3; TRBD2 matches at 11 bases. The V segment lost 3 bases and the J segment 1 base; nucleotides outside the gene matches: 12. CDR3 length equals 19 residues. The germline V gene encodes CDR1 KGHSH and CDR2 LQKENI. CDR3 protein: CASSPLPGTSGGRTDTQYF. In nucleotides, the CDR3 is TGTGCCAGCTCACCCCTCCCCGGGACTAGCGGAGGGCGCACAGATACGCAGTATTTT.

J is TRBJ1-4 and V is TRBV19; D is undetermined. Per the germline V gene, CDR1 is LNHDA and CDR2 is SQIVND (reference sequence). V lost 5 bases and J lost 0, with 13 bases in between. The CDR3 totals 16 residues. CDR3 nucleotides: TGTGCCAGTAGTGTGATCGGCCAGCCAACTAATGAAAAACTGTTTTTT. It is translated as CASSVIGQPTNEKLFF. The whole variable domain, filled in from reference TRBV19 and TRBJ1-4, reads DGGITQSPKYLFRKEGQNVTLSCEQNLNHDAMYWYRQDPGQGLRLIYYSQIVNDFQKGDIAEGYSVSREKKESFPLTVTSAQKNPTAFYLCASSVIGQPTNEKLFFGSGTQLSVL.

The chain joins TRBV27 to TRBJ2-7; 10 bases line up with TRBD2. Per the germline V gene, CDR1 is MNHEY and CDR2 is SMNVEV (reference sequence). The CDR3 is made up of 14 amino acids. With V trimmed by 5 bases and J by 3 bases, 4 bases remained unmatched. The CDR3 DNA follows: TGTGCCAGCAGTCTCCGGACTAGCGGCTACGAGCAGTACTTC. Amino acid sequence: CASSLRTSGYEQYF.

The CDR3 bases are TGCGCCAGCAGTGAGTCGATTCCCAACTACGAGCAGTACTTC. This encodes CASSESIPNYEQYF. This chain joins TRBV10-2 and TRBJ2-7; no clear D. The germline V gene has CDR1 WSHSY and CDR2 SAAADI. V was clipped by 0 bases and J by 3 bases, with 9 bases between them. This CDR3 spans 14 amino acids.

V is TRBV27 and J is TRBJ2-2; 11 nucleotides agree with TRBD2. Germline assignment: CDR1 MNHEY and CDR2 SMNVEV (reference sequence). The CDR3 extends over 16 amino acids. Trimming took 6 bases from V and 5 from J; bases not matched to a gene: 8. The CDR3 sequence: CASRSTSGSRTGELFF. The CDR3 bases are TGTGCCAGCAGGTCTACTAGCGGGAGCCGTACCGGGGAGCTGTTTTTT.

The chain employs TRBV20-1 and TRBJ2-7; the D gene is possibly TRBD1 (6 bases). The CDR3 spans 11 residues. The ends were cut back, 4 bases at V and 7 bases at J, with 11 bases in the middle. Germline V CDR1 and CDR2: DFQATT, SNEGSKA (reference sequence). CDR3 region: CSATGVWEQYF. The CDR3 nucleotides read TGCAGTGCTACAGGGGTGTGGGAGCAGTACTTC.

The V gene is TRBV27, the J gene TRBJ2-3, with D perhaps TRBD2 (5 bases). V was pared by 3 bases and J by 0 bases, with 13 bases between. Germline lookup yields CDR1 MNHEY and CDR2 SMNVEV (reference sequence). The CDR3 is 16 residues long. DNA for the CDR3: TGTGCCAGCAGTTTGCTTCGGGAAGTTAGCACAGATACGCAGTATTTT. Translation: CASSLLREVSTDTQYF.

The count of this clone is one. CDR3 protein: CASSLGPSPNSPLHF. As DNA, the CDR3 is TGTGCCAGCAGCTTGGGGCCGTCTCCTAATTCACCCCTCCACTTT. The J gene is TRBJ1-6, the V gene TRBV5-6; no clear D. The germline CDR1 and CDR2 sequences are SGHDT and YYEEEE. This CDR3 has 15 amino acids. Trimming removed 0 bases from V and 6 bases from J, with 10 bases in between.

The chain has TRBV6-5 and TRBJ2-5; 8 positions agree with TRBD2. Germline-derived CDR1 and CDR2 are MNHEY and SVGAGI. This CDR3 has 15 amino acids. V dropped 6 bases and J dropped 5; count of bases not matched to a gene: 11. The CDR3 is CASSPGGGAGETQYF. The CDR3 DNA reads as TGTGCCAGCAGCCCCGGGGGGGGCGCAGGGGAGACCCAGTACTTC.

Of note for this clone: The same CDR3 also results from other DNA sequences found in this sample. This chain links TRBV29-1 with TRBJ2-3; 10 positions agree with TRBD2. The germline V gene encodes CDR1 SQVTM and CDR2 ANQGSEA. After removal of 4 bases from V and 7 bases from J, the junction contained 2 bases not matched to a gene. The CDR3 covers 12 residues. CDR3 nucleotides: TGCAGCGTTGTACTAGCGGGATATACGCAGTATTTT. Translating it yields CSVVLAGYTQYF.

V and J are TRBV18 and TRBJ2-1; possibly TRBD2 for D (5 bases). This CDR3 region has 13 residues. CDR1 and CDR2 (germline): KGHSH, LQKENI. Deletions cut 2 bases from V and 6 bases from J, with 8 bases between. The CDR3 protein is CASSPGEPNEQFF. DNA for the CDR3: TGTGCCAGCTCACCAGGGGAGCCCAATGAGCAGTTCTTC.

V and J are TRBV10-3 and TRBJ1-2; TRBD1 agrees at 10 bases. There are 17 residues in the CDR3. The V gene end was trimmed by 3 bases and the J gene end by 4 bases; junction bases not matched to a gene: 11. Germline V gene sequence: CDR1 ENHRY, CDR2 SYGVKD. CDR3: CAISDRDRGTLSYGYTF. The CDR3 DNA reads TGTGCCATCAGTGATCGGGACAGGGGAACCCTCAGCTATGGCTACACCTTC.

The chain has TRBV28 and TRBJ2-3; TRBD2 might be the D (6 bases). Germline lookup yields CDR1 MDHEN and CDR2 SYDVKM. V was shortened by 5 bases and J by 3 bases, with 15 bases between the two germline ends. The CDR3 has 15 residues. Here the CDR3 reads CASSDLLGGTDTQYF. The CDR3 nucleotides are TGTGCCAGCAGTGATTTACTAGGAGGGACAGATACGCAGTATTTT.